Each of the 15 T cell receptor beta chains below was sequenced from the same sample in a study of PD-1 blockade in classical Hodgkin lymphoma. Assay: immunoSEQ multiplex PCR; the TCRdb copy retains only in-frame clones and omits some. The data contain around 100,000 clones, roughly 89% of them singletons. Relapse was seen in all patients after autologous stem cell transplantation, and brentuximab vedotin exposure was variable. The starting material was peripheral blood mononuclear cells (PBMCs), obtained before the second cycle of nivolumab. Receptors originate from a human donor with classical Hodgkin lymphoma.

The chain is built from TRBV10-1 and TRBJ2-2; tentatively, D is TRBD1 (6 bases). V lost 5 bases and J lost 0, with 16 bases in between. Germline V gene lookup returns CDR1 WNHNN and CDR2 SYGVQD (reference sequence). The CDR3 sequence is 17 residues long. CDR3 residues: CASSRYDRTSNTGELFF. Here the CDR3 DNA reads TGCGCCAGCAGTCGCTATGACAGGACCTCGAACACCGGGGAGCTGTTTTTT.

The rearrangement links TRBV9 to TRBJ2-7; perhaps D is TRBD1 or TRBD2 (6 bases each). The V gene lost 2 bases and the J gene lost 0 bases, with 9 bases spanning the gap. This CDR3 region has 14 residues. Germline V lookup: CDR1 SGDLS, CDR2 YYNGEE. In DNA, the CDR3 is TGTGCCAGCAGCGTCGGGGGCGACTCCTACGAGCAGTACTTC. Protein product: CASSVGGDSYEQYF.

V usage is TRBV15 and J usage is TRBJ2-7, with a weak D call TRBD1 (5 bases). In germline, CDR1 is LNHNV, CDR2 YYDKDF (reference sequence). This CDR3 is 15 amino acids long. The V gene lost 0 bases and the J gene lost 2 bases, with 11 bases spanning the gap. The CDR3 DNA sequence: TGTGCCACCAGCAGAGATCCGCAGGGAACCTACGAGCAGTACTTC. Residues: CATSRDPQGTYEQYF.

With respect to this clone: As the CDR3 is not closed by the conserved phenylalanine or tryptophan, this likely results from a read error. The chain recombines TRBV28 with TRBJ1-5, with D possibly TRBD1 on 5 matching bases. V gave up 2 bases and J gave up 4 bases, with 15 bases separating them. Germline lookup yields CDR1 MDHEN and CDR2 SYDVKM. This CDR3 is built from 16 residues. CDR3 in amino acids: CASSLERGVSNQPQHL. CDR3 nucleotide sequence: TGTGCCAGCAGTTTAGAAAGGGGAGTGAGTAATCAGCCCCAGCATCTT.

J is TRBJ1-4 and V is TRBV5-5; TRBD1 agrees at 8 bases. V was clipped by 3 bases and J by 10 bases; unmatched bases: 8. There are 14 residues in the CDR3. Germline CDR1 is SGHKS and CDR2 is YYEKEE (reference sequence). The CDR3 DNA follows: TGTGCCAGCAGCTCCCGGGACAGGTCTGGAAAACTGTTTTTT. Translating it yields CASSSRDRSGKLFF. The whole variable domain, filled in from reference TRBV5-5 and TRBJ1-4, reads DAGVTQSPTHLIKTRGQQVTLRCSPISGHKSVSWYQQVLGQGPQFIFQYYEKEERGRGNFPDRFSARQFPNYSSELNVNALLLGDSALYLCASSSRDRSGKLFFGSGTQLSVL.

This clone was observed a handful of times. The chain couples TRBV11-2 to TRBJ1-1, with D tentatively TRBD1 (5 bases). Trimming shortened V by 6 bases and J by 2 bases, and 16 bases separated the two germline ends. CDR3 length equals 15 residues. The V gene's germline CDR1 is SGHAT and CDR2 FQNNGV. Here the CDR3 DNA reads TGTGCCAGCAGGCTCATAGGGGTCAAAAACACTGAAGCTTTCTTT. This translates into CASRLIGVKNTEAFF. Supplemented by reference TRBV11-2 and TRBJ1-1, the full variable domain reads EAGVAQSPRYKIIEKRQSVAFWCNPISGHATLYWYQQILGQGPKLLIQFQNNGVVDDSQLPKDRFSAERLKGVDSTLKIQPAKLEDSAVYLCASRLIGVKNTEAFFGQGTRLTVV.

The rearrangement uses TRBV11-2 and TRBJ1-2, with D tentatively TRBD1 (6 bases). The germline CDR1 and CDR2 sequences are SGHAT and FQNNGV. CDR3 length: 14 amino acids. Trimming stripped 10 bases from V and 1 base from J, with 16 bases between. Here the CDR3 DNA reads TGTGCCACCTATACCCAAGGGGGTAACTATGGCTACACCTTC. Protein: CATYTQGGNYGYTF.

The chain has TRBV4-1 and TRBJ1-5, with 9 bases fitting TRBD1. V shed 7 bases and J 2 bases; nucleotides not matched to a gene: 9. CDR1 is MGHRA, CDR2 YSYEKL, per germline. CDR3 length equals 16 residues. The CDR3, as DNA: TGCGCCAGCACCCTCGAGGACAGGGGAGGCAATCAGCCCCAGCATTTT. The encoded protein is CASTLEDRGGNQPQHF.

The chain's CDR3 is CASSFGTGGADTQYF. The CDR3 nucleotides are TGTGCCAGCAGCTTCGGAACTGGGGGGGCAGATACGCAGTATTTT. The chain links TRBV5-8 to TRBJ2-3; 7 bases are shared with TRBD2. V trimming: 2 bases; J trimming: 4 bases; junction bases outside the gene matches: 7. The CDR3 contains 15 residues. CDR1 and CDR2 (germline): SGHTS, YDEGEE. The full variable domain, in which reference TRBV5-8 and TRBJ2-3 provide the parts outside the CDR3, is EAGVTQSPTHLIKTRGQQATLRCSPISGHTSVYWYQQALGLGLQFLLWYDEGEERNRGNFPPRFSGRQFPNYSSELNVNALELEDSALYLCASSFGTGGADTQYFGPGTRLTVL.

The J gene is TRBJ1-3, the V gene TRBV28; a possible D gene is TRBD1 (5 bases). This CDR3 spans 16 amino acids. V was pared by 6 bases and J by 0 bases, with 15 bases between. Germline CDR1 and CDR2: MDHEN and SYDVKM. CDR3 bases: TGTGCCAGCAGCCGCCCGACAGCAGTCTCTGGAAACACCATATATTTT. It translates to CASSRPTAVSGNTIYF.

The CDR3 DNA is TGTGCCAGCGGGGGGACCTATAGCAATCAGCCCCAGCATTTT. Protein product: CASGGTYSNQPQHF. The chain carries TRBV7-8 and TRBJ1-5; D possibly corresponds to TRBD1 (5 bases). This CDR3 is built from 14 residues. Germline CDR1 and CDR2: SGHVS and FQNEAQ. V gave up 8 bases and J gave up 0 bases, with 11 bases separating them.

CDR3 bases: TGTGCCAGCTCACCGTCCAGAGACGAAAAACTGTTTTTT. Its protein product is CASSPSRDEKLFF. The chain recombines TRBV18 with TRBJ1-4; D call uncertain. V lost 3 bases and J lost 8, with 10 bases in between. This CDR3 is built from 13 residues. Germline CDR1 reads KGHSH; CDR2 reads LQKENI.

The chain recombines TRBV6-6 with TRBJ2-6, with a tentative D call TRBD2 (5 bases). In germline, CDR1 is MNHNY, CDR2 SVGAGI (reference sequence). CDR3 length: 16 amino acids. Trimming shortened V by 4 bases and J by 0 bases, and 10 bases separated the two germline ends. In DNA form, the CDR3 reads TGTGCCAGCAGTTTGTTCGCGGGCTCTGGGGCCAACGTCCTGACTTTC. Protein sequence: CASSLFAGSGANVLTF.

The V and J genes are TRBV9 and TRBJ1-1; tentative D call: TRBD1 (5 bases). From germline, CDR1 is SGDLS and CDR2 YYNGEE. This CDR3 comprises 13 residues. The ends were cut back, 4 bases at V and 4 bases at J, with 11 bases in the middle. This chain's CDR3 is CASSLKRGTEAFF. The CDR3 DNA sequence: TGTGCCAGCAGCTTAAAAAGGGGCACTGAAGCTTTCTTT.

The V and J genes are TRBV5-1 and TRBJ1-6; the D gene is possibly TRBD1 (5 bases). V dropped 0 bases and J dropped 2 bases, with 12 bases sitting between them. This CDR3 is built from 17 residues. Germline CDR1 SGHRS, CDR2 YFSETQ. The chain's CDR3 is CASSLARARTYNSPLHF. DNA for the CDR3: TGCGCCAGCAGCTTGGCCAGGGCGCGGACCTATAATTCACCCCTCCACTTT.